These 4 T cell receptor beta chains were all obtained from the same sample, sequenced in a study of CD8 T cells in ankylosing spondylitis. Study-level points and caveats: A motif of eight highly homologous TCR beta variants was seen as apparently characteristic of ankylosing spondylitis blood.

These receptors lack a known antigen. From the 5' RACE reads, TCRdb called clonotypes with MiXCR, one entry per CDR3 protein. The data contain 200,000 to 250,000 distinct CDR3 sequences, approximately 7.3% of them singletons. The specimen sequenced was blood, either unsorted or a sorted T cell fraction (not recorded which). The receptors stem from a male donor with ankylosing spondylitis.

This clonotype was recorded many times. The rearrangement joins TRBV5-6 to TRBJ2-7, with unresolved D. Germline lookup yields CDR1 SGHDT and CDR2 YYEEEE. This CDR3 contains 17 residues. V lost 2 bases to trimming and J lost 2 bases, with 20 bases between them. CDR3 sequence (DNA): TGTGCCAGCAGCTTAGGGTTCTTCGTTGGGGTACCCTACGAGCAGTACTTC. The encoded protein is CASSLGFFVGVPYEQYF.

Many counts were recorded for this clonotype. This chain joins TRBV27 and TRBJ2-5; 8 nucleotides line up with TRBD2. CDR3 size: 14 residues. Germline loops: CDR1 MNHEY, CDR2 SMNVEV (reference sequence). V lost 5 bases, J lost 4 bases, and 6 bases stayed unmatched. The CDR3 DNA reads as TGTGCCAGCAGTCCGGGGACTAGGGGAGAGACCCAGTACTTC. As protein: CASSPGTRGETQYF.

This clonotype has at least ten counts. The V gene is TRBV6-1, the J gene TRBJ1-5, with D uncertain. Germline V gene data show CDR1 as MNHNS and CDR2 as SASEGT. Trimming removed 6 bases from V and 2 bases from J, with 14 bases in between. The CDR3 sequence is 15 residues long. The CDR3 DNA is TGTGCCAGCAGGGCGTGGGGAGGAGGCAATCAGCCCCAGCATTTT. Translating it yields CASRAWGGGNQPQHF.

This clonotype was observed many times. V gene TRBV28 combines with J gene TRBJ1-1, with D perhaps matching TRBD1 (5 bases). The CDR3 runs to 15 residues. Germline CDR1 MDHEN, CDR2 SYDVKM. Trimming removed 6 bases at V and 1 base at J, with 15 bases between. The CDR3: CASSLYYGGNTEAFF. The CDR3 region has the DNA TGTGCCAGCAGCCTTTACTATGGGGGGAACACTGAAGCTTTCTTT.